Below, one T cell receptor (beta chain) is given with its context. This receptor's antigen is unknown. Base-call qualities are not available, and no considerably larger clone is one nucleotide away. This entry comes from a study of Graves' ophthalmopathy and Graves' hyperthyroidism (dated by TCRdb to the late 2010s). About the full investigation: Stable hyperthyroidism was defined as no progression to ophthalmopathy within 18 months of follow-up. To tell Graves' ophthalmopathy apart from Graves' hyperthyroidism, and to predict which patients would progress to ophthalmopathy, the study relied on TCR beta repertoire signatures. In total, approximately 130 blood samples were TCR-sequenced: fewer than 50 ophthalmopathy, under 85 hyperthyroidism and some 17 hyperthyroidism-to-ophthalmopathy patients. To explore V-J signatures that distinguish ophthalmopathy from hyperthyroidism, a discovery set of about a hundred patients was enrolled, made up of around 44 with ophthalmopathy and 57 with stable hyperthyroidism. For independent validation, a separate cohort was made up of some 19 hyperthyroidism patients plus 17 patients who later progressed from hyperthyroidism to ophthalmopathy. T-cell repertoires of thyroid tissue and blood were compared in about six hyperthyroidism patients. Once sampling was done, hyperthyroidism patients were given methimazole at a starting dose of 30 mg daily, while ophthalmopathy patients were given high-dose intravenous methylprednisolone. Results the study describes overall, beyond this receptor: Most expanded thyroid clonotypes with a frequency above 0.001 also appeared in blood, which suggests that blood repertoires may reflect the immune response in the thyroid. In validation, the model predicted ophthalmopathy progression with about 71% sensitivity and around 72% specificity; roughly 11 predicted patients were CT-confirmed with GO in a median of 6.5 months. In cross-validation, the 13-signature model distinguished ophthalmopathy from stable hyperthyroidism with approximately 90% sensitivity and around 81% specificity, and in the test set the corresponding values were 80% and 75%. Sample size was not predetermined statistically, and investigators were not blinded to group allocation.

The hyperthyroidism patients were 18 to 65 years old and newly diagnosed, with a disease duration of less than 2 months. Patients with other autoimmune diseases, uncontrolled infections, pregnancy or lactation were excluded. Clinical symptoms, serum thyroxine, TRAb, thyroid ultrasound and orbital computed tomography formed the basis of the diagnosis. Total RNA was extracted with Trizol reagent and quality-checked on an Agilent 2100 Bioanalyzer. Trimming takes 2 bases off V and 6 bases off J; junction bases not matched to a gene: 5. The CDR3 runs 15 residues from the cysteine to the phenylalanine. The read is trimmed to its CDR3 DNA, 45 bases read in frame from base 1. The germline V gene encodes CDR1 LGHDT and CDR2 YNNKEL (reference sequence). For repertoire sequencing, the TCR beta CDR3 regions were amplified from RNA transcripts. HTBI primers and the Qiagen OneStep RT-PCR kit were used in a first-round RT-PCR, which was followed by a second-round multiplex PCR, size selection and purification. Sequencing of the libraries was carried out on an Illumina HiSeq2000 in paired-end mode with 100 bp reads. For the original study's pipeline: SOAPnuke was used to process the reads, removing any read that contained adapters or uncalled bases, had a mean Phred below 15, or lacked an exact match to the constant primer or identifier. High-quality paired reads were merged with COPE v1.2.5. Clonotypes were defined as unique nucleotide sequences and were aligned to IMGT TRB V, D and J references using MiTCR v1.1. Analysis was restricted to V-J combinations with a frequency above 0.0001, which covered roughly 99% of repertoires. For each V-J combination, a TCR clonal expansion and chaos score was defined as F50 clonal expansion divided by the chaos observed in the TCRdist matrix. Welch's t-statistics and random forest were used to reduce the features to around 13 V-J combinations, which were then used as input to a naive Bayes classifier. Thyroid-blood repertoire similarity was quantified with the Morisita-Horn index. TCRdb's own reprocessing of the public reads used fastp at Q25 and MiXCR and kept productive beta chains. Entries that share a CDR3 protein sequence are merged under the most common genes and DNA. It is TCRdb's table, rather than the study itself, that gives the V and J calls and clone size. A total of roughly 1.1 million distinct CDR3 sequences appear in this sample, 36% of them only once. The ten biggest clones cover around 10% of the sample.

The specimen sequenced was peripheral blood or thyroid tissue (not recorded which). This clonotype was obtained from an adult man with Graves' hyperthyroidism. The V and J segments used are TRBV3-1 and TRBJ1-4; 8 junctional bases match TRBD1. The CDR3 here reads CASSQRDRSDEKLFF. The DNA reads as follows: TGTGCCAGCAGCCAACGGGACAGGTCGGATGAAAAACTGTTTTTT.